These 22 T cell receptor beta chains came from one sample sequenced in a study of neurological immune-mediated disorders. Each CDR3 protein gets one entry after TCRdb re-called the 5' RACE reads with MiXCR. The sample holds 65,000 to 90,000 distinct CDR3 sequences, about a tenth seen once. Sample: PBMCs. The receptors come from a man aged 40-55 years in good health.

This clonotype was recorded many times. This chain joins TRBV29-1 and TRBJ2-3; 8 nucleotides line up with TRBD2. J gave up 1 base and V 4 bases, and 4 bases lay outside the gene matches. Germline V lookup: CDR1 SQVTM, CDR2 ANQGSEA. This CDR3 has 14 residues. The CDR3, as DNA: TGCAGCGTTGGAACAGCGGGGGGCACAGATACGCAGTATTTT. Translated, it gives CSVGTAGGTDTQYF.

Many counts were recorded for this clonotype. J is TRBJ2-1 and V is TRBV7-3, with 9 bases aligning to TRBD2. Germline CDR1 reads SGHTA; CDR2 reads FQGTGA. Trimming at V came to 5 bases and at J to 4 bases, leaving 6 bases not matched to a gene. CDR3 size: 15 residues. CDR3 DNA: TGTGCCAGCAGCCCCCAGCGGGAGGCTTACAATGAGCAGTTCTTC. Its translation is CASSPQREAYNEQFF.

V gene TRBV6-6 combines with J gene TRBJ2-7, with TRBD2 matching over 7 bases. This CDR3 has 14 residues. Trimming at V came to 4 bases and at J to 2 bases, leaving 5 bases not matched to a gene. Germline CDR1 and CDR2: MNHNY and SVGAGI (reference sequence). The DNA of the CDR3 is TGTGCCAGCAGTTCGCTAGCGGTAGCCTACGAGCAGTACTTC. Its protein is CASSSLAVAYEQYF.

The sample holds many counts of this clonotype. The genes are TRBV15 and TRBJ2-5; D is unresolved. This CDR3 is 11 amino acids long. Germline V gene sequence: CDR1 LNHNV, CDR2 YYDKDF (reference sequence). Trimming shortened V by 4 bases and J by 5 bases, and 5 bases separated the two germline ends. The chain's CDR3 is CATSKSETQYF. CDR3 bases: TGTGCCACCAGCAAATCGGAGACCCAGTACTTC. The variable domain in full, completed from reference TRBV15 and TRBJ2-5, reads DAMVIQNPRYQVTQFGKPVTLSCSQTLNHNVMYWYQQKSSQAPKLLFHYYDKDFNNEADTPDNFQSRRPNTSFCFLDIRSPGLGDTAMYLCATSKSETQYFGPGTRLLVL.

This clonotype occurred many times. The rearrangement joins TRBV12-3 or TRBV12-4 to TRBJ1-1; D uncertain. The ends were cut back, 7 bases at V and 1 base at J, with 13 bases in the middle. This CDR3 comprises 14 residues. The DNA of the CDR3 is TGTGCCAGCACATTTACCGGGAGGAACACTGAAGCTTTCTTT. Translation gives CASTFTGRNTEAFF.

This clonotype was observed at least ten times. CDR3 loop: CASLSARQGFGETQYF. CDR3 bases: TGTGCCAGCCTATCTGCCAGGCAGGGGTTCGGGGAGACCCAGTACTTC. The chain recombines TRBV6-6 with TRBJ2-5; TRBD1 might be the D (6 bases). The germline V gene encodes CDR1 MNHNY and CDR2 SVGAGI (reference sequence). The CDR3 is 16 residues long. The V gene lost 8 bases and the J gene lost 5 bases, with 24 bases spanning the gap.

This clonotype has ten or more counts. The J gene is TRBJ1-5, the V gene TRBV7-6; no reliable D call. Trimming cost V 2 bases and J 5 bases, with 7 bases left between them. Germline V gives CDR1 SGHVS, CDR2 FNYEAQ. The CDR3 is 13 residues long. Written as DNA, the CDR3 is TGTGCCAGCAGCTTATCAATCGATCAGCCCCAGCATTTT. Translated: CASSLSIDQPQHF.

This clonotype was seen at least ten times. V usage is TRBV12-3 or TRBV12-4 and J usage is TRBJ2-3; the D gene could be TRBD1 or TRBD2 (5 bases each). Trimming shortened V by 6 bases and J by 0 bases, and 10 bases separated the two germline ends. The CDR3 spans 14 residues. The CDR3 sequence: CASSSGLSTDTQYF. The CDR3 DNA reads TGTGCCAGCAGCTCGGGGCTAAGCACAGATACGCAGTATTTT.

The sample holds many counts of this clonotype. The rearrangement joins TRBV7-9 to TRBJ2-7; TRBD1 agrees at 8 bases. CDR3 size: 16 residues. Germline CDR1 reads SEHNR; CDR2 reads FQNEAQ (reference sequence). The ends lost 5 bases at V and 1 base at J; junction bases unmatched: 10. The chain's CDR3 is CASSIGEWTGSYEQYF. The CDR3 DNA is TGTGCCAGCAGCATAGGGGAGTGGACAGGGTCCTACGAGCAGTACTTC. Filled out from reference TRBV7-9 and TRBJ2-7, the complete variable domain reads DTGVSQNPRHKITKRGQNVTFRCDPISEHNRLYWYRQTLGQGPEFLTYFQNEAQLEKSRLLSDRFSAERPKGSFSTLEIQRTEQGDSAMYLCASSIGEWTGSYEQYFGPGTRLTVT.

Ten or more counts support this clonotype. DNA of the CDR3: TGCAGCGTTGGACTAGCGGGAGGGAGGTCCTCCTACGAGCAGTACTTC. It translates to CSVGLAGGRSSYEQYF. This rearrangement joins TRBV29-1 to TRBJ2-7, with 14 bases identical to TRBD2. Losses at the gene ends were 4 bases for V and 0 bases for J; bases not matched to a gene: 5. The CDR3 contains 16 residues. Germline V CDR1 and CDR2: SQVTM, ANQGSEA.

Details on this clonotype: One end of the junction fails to match germline, which may point to a read error. This chain links TRBV3-1 with TRBJ1-4; weak D call: TRBD1 (6 bases). There are 15 residues in the CDR3. The germline gives CDR1 LGHDT, CDR2 YNNKEL (reference sequence). CDR3 amino acids: CAISQQTGGHEKLFF. Written as DNA, the CDR3 is TGCGCCATCAGCCAACAGACAGGAGGCCATGAAAAACTGTTTTTT.

Many counts were recorded for this clonotype. The chain combines TRBV12-3 or TRBV12-4 with TRBJ2-1, with 10 nucleotides matching TRBD2. After removal of 3 bases from V and 0 bases from J, the junction contained 5 bases not matched to a gene. The CDR3 covers 17 residues. For the CDR3, the DNA is TGTGCCAGCAGTTTGCCTAGCGGGGGAAGCTCCTACAATGAGCAGTTCTTC. This encodes CASSLPSGGSSYNEQFF.

This clonotype was counted ten times or more. J is TRBJ2-1 and V is TRBV5-1; perhaps TRBD2 as D (6 bases). The V gene's germline CDR1 is SGHRS and CDR2 YFSETQ. This CDR3 has 16 amino acids. Trimming pared 0 bases from V and 2 bases from J, leaving 12 bases between. CDR3 coding DNA: TGCGCCAGCAGCTTGGCCGGGAGTTTCGCCTACAATGAGCAGTTCTTC. It codes for CASSLAGSFAYNEQFF. The full variable domain, with the rest looked up from reference TRBV5-1 and TRBJ2-1, is KAGVTQTPRYLIKTRGQQVTLSCSPISGHRSVSWYQQTPGQGLQFLFEYFSETQRNKGNFPGRFSGRQFSNSRSEMNVSTLELGDSALYLCASSLAGSFAYNEQFFGPGTRLTVL.

This clonotype was seen repeatedly, ten times or more. V and J are TRBV7-9 and TRBJ2-7; D not resolved. V was pared by 4 bases and J by 1 base, with 11 bases between. This CDR3 comprises 14 residues. In germline, CDR1 is SEHNR, CDR2 FQNEAQ (reference sequence). The CDR3, as DNA: TGTGCCAGCAGCTCCGGGTTAACTTCCTACGAGCAGTACTTC. This gives the protein CASSSGLTSYEQYF.

This clonotype was counted many times. This chain connects TRBV11-2 to TRBJ1-5, with D perhaps matching TRBD1 (6 bases). The germline CDR1 and CDR2 sequences are SGHAT and FQNNGV. V lost 6 bases and J lost 2, with 14 bases in between. The CDR3 has 15 residues. CDR3 in amino acids: CASSPRGARNQPQHF. CDR3 DNA sequence: TGTGCCAGCAGTCCCAGGGGAGCGCGCAATCAGCCCCAGCATTTT.

This clonotype was found many times. The chain uses TRBV12-3 or TRBV12-4 and TRBJ2-3, with 7 bases fitting TRBD1. The CDR3 is 14 residues long. V gave up 3 bases and J gave up 2 bases; unmatched junction bases: 2. CDR3 in DNA: TGTGCCAGCAGTTTCGACAGGGCCACAGATACGCAGTATTTT. It yields the protein CASSFDRATDTQYF.

The table lists this clonotype with many counts. The chain carries TRBV24-1 and TRBJ2-1; D gene uncertain. Germline V gives CDR1 KGHDR, CDR2 SFDVKD. V dropped 3 bases and J dropped 10 bases, with 15 bases sitting between them. This CDR3 is built from 14 residues. CDR3 DNA sequence: TGTGCCACCAGTGATCCTCTGCTAGGAAACGAGCAGTTCTTC. As protein: CATSDPLLGNEQFF.

This clonotype has a count of ten or more. The chain joins TRBV3-1 to TRBJ2-1, with 11 bases fitting TRBD1. With 1 base clipped from V and 9 bases from J, the junction kept 5 bases outside the gene matches. The CDR3 extends over 15 amino acids. The germline CDR1 and CDR2 sequences are LGHDT and YNNKEL (reference sequence). This chain's CDR3 is CASSQGTGGWGEQFF. The CDR3, as DNA: TGTGCCAGCAGCCAAGGGACAGGGGGCTGGGGTGAGCAGTTCTTC.

The V gene is TRBV15, the J gene TRBJ2-1; TRBD2 is a possible D gene (6 bases). There are 20 residues in the CDR3. CDR1 is LNHNV, CDR2 YYDKDF, per germline (reference sequence). The V end lost 0 bases, the J end lost 6 bases, and 27 bases lay between the germline ends. The CDR3 bases are TGTGCCACCAGCAGAGATCGAGGCGGGGTCGATTTTAGACGGGCCAATGAGCAGTTCTTC. Amino acids: CATSRDRGGVDFRRANEQFF.

This clonotype was observed a handful of times. The chain carries TRBV29-1 and TRBJ2-2, with TRBD2 matching 7 bases. Trimming at V came to 5 bases and at J to 7 bases, leaving 10 bases not matched to a gene. The CDR3 totals 14 residues. CDR1 SQVTM and CDR2 ANQGSEA come from the germline V gene. CDR3 sequence reads: CSVKGGASGGELFF. In nucleotides, the CDR3 is TGCAGCGTTAAGGGAGGGGCTAGCGGCGGGGAGCTGTTTTTT.

To note about this clonotype: A read error is likely, as this CDR3 ends without the conserved phenylalanine or tryptophan. The V and J genes are TRBV6-5 and TRBJ2-5, with D possibly TRBD1 on 5 matching bases. V was pared by 6 bases and J by 10 bases, with 18 bases between. The CDR3 extends over 13 amino acids. Looked up from germline, CDR1 is MNHEY and CDR2 is SVGAGI. CDR3 amino acids: CASSQVVQVSQYV. CDR3 nucleotides: TGTGCCAGCAGCCAAGTGGTACAGGTCAGCCAGTACGTC.

This clonotype was found many times. This chain connects TRBV14 to TRBJ1-1; D not certain. V was cut by 1 base and J by 8 bases, with 11 bases left in between. The germline gives CDR1 SGHDN, CDR2 FVKESK. The CDR3 is made up of 13 amino acids. CDR3 sequence: CASSQGLTEEAFF. The CDR3 nucleotides are TGTGCCAGCAGCCAAGGTTTGACGGAGGAAGCTTTCTTT.